This entry describes one T cell receptor beta chain. Its matching antigen is unknown. Here immunoSEQ multiplex PCR was the method, and the copy in TCRdb shows in-frame clones only, minus some. The sample includes about 130,000 clones, 65% to 90% of them seen just once. V shed 3 bases and J 3 bases; nucleotides not matched to a gene: 2. CDR1 is SGHNT, CDR2 YYREEE, per germline (reference sequence). This CDR3 is built from 14 residues. This sample is drawn from a study of T cell responses to AZD1222 COVID-19 vaccine. The wider study: Second doses that came at about 4 or about 12 weeks were put together.

Broader study findings: Rises in breadth and depth of Spike-specific TCRs came after two AZD1222 doses. There were vaccine-associated CD4 TCRs across spike, dominant at 160-218 and 743-854. Most donors were white British, females outnumbered males, and clonal diversity was possibly underestimated.

The sample was peripheral blood, taken on day 0 of AZD1222 vaccination. V and J are TRBV5-4 and TRBJ2-5, with 10 nucleotides matching TRBD2. This receptor was taken from an adult in good health. The CDR3 DNA reads as TGTGCCAGCAGCTCTAGCGGGAGCAAAGAGACCCAGTACTTC. This sequence encodes CASSSSGSKETQYF.